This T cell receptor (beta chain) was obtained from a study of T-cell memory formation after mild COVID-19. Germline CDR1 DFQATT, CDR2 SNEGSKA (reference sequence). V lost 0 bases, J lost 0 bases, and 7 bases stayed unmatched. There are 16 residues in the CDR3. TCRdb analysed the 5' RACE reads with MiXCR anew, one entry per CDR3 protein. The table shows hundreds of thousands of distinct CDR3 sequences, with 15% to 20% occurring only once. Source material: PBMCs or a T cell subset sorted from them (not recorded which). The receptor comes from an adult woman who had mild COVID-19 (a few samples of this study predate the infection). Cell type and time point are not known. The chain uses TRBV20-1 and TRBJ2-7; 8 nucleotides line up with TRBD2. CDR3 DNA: TGCAGTGCTAGAGATAAACTAGCGGTTAGCTCCTACGAGCAGTACTTC. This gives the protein CSARDKLAVSSYEQYF.